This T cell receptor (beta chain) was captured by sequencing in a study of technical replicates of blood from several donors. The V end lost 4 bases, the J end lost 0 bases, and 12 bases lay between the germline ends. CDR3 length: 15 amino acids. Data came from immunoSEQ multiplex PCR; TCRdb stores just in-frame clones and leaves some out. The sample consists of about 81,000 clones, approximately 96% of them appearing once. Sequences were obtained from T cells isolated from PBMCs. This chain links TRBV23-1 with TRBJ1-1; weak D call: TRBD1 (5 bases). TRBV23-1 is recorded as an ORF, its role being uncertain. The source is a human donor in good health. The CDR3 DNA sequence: TGCGCCAGCAGTCCAGGGCGGGAGCTGAACACTGAAGCTTTCTTT. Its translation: CASSPGRELNTEAFF.